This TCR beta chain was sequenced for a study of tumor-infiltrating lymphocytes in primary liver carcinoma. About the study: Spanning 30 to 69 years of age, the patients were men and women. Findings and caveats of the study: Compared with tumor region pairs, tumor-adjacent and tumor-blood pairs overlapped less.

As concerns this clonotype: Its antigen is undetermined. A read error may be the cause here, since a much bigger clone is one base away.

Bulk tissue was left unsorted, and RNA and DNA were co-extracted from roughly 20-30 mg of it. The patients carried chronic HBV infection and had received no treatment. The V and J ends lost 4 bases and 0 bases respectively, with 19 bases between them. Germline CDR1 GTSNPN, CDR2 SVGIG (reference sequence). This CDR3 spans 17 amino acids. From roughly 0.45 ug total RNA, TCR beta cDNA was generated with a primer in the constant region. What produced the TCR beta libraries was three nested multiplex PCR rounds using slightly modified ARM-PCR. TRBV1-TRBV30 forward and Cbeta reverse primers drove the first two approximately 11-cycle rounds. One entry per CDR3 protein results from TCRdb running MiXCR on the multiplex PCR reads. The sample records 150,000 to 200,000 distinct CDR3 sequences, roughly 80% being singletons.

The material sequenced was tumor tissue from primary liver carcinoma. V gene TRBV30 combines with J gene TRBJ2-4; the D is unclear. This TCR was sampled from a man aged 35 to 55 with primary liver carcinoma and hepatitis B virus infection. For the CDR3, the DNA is TGTGCCTGGAATGTACGAACCGGAGCTTTAGCCAAAAACATTCAGTACTTC. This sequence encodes CAWNVRTGALAKNIQYF. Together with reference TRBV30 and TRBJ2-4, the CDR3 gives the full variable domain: SQTIHQWPATLVQPVGSPLSLECTVEGTSNPNLYWYRQAAGRGLQLLFYSVGIGQISSEVPQNLSASRPQDRQFILSSKKLLLSDSGFYLCAWNVRTGALAKNIQYFGAGTRLSVL.